This TCR beta chain was recovered during a study of blood T cell repertoires in COVID-19. Authors' methods: Nucleated cell counts were estimated from reference gene primer amplification. TCRdb keeps only in-frame clones here, not all; method: immunoSEQ multiplex PCR. V and J calls and clone size are given by that table; D and trimming were obtained from the DNA. The sample has 74,000 or so clones; over 75% are singletons. The TCR was taken from a human donor in a cohort sampled during active COVID-19. Sequencing was performed on peripheral blood.

The DNA for the CDR3 is TGTGCCAGCAATTACCTGACAGGGGACAATCAGCCCCAGCATTTT. It codes for CASNYLTGDNQPQHF. The V gene is TRBV28, the J gene TRBJ1-5, with 8 bases lining up with TRBD1. In germline, CDR1 is MDHEN, CDR2 SYDVKM. This CDR3 contains 15 residues. J lost 3 bases, V lost 7 bases, and 8 bases had no gene match.